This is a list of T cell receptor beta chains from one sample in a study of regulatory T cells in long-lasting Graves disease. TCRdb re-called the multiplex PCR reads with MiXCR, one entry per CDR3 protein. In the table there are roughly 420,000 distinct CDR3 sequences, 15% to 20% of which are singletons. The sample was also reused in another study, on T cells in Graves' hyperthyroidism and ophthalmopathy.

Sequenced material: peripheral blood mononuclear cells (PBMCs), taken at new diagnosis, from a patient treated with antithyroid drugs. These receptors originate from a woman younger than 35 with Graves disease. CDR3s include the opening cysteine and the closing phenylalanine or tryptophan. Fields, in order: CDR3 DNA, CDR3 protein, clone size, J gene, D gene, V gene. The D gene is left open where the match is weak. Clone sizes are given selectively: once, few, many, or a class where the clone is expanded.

DNA: TGTGCCAGCAGTTTAAGGGACTTCTGGGGCGGCTCCTACAATGAGCAGTTCTTC
CDR3: CASSLRDFWGGSYNEQFF
size: few
J: TRBJ2-1
D: NA
V: TRBV28

DNA: TGTGCCAGCAGCTTAGTGTTTGGGGCCCTCCCCTACAATGAGCAGTTCTTC
CDR3: CASSLVFGALPYNEQFF
size: few
J: TRBJ2-1
D: NA
V: TRBV7-9

DNA: TGTGCCACCCCCCCAGGGGGCATTCAGTACTTC
CDR3: CATPPGGIQYF
size: NA
J: TRBJ2-4
D: TRBD1
V: TRBV27

DNA: TGTGCCAGCAGCCAAGAGGGGACTAGCTCCTACAATGAGCAGTTCTTC
CDR3: CASSQEGTSSYNEQFF
size: many
J: TRBJ2-1
D: TRBD2
V: TRBV3-1

DNA: TGTGCCAGCAGCCTTACATTCACAGGCTACACCTTC
CDR3: CASSLTFTGYTF
size: many
J: TRBJ1-2
D: NA
V: TRBV28

DNA: TGTGCCAGCAGTTTATGGGCGACAAATAGCAATCAGCCCCAGCATTTT
CDR3: CASSLWATNSNQPQHF
size: many
J: TRBJ1-5
D: NA
V: TRBV28

DNA: TGCAGTGCTCCCGGACAGGGGGCGCGGAGAAACACTGAAGCTTTCTTT
CDR3: CSAPGQGARRNTEAFF
size: few
J: TRBJ1-1
D: TRBD1
V: TRBV20-1

DNA: TGTGCCAGCAGCCAAGGGTGGCCGGGAGGCCCTGAGCAGTACTTC
CDR3: CASSQGWPGGPEQYF
size: NA
J: TRBJ2-7
D: TRBD2
V: TRBV4-2

DNA: TGTGCCAGCAGCTTCACAGGGGGCAGGTTTGACGAGCAGTACTTC
CDR3: CASSFTGGRFDEQYF
size: many
J: TRBJ2-7
D: TRBD1
V: TRBV7-2

DNA: TGTGCCAGCAGTCAGACAGGGTACCCCACAGATACGCAGTATTTT
CDR3: CASSQTGYPTDTQYF
size: many
J: TRBJ2-3
D: TRBD1
V: TRBV6-1

DNA: TGTGCCAGCAGTTTATGGGGCGGGACTAGCACCCCGGAGGGCTACGAGCAGTACTTC
CDR3: CASSLWGGTSTPEGYEQYF
size: many
J: TRBJ2-7
D: TRBD2
V: TRBV28

DNA: TGTGCCAGCAGCTTAGCTTCTTCAGCGGGCACAGATACGCAGTATTTT
CDR3: CASSLASSAGTDTQYF
size: few
J: TRBJ2-3
D: NA
V: TRBV7-2

DNA: TGTGCCAGCAGCCCGATGGGGACAGGGAGCGTCACCCCTGGCTACACCTTC
CDR3: CASSPMGTGSVTPGYTF
size: many
J: TRBJ1-2
D: TRBD1
V: TRBV12-3/TRBV12-4

DNA: TGTGCCAGCAGCCCTGGAGGGAAAGAAGAGACCCAGTACTTC
CDR3: CASSPGGKEETQYF
size: NA
J: TRBJ2-5
D: NA
V: TRBV7-2

DNA: TGTGCCAGCAGCCGAGGCGGGAGACAAGAGACCCAGTACTTC
CDR3: CASSRGGRQETQYF
size: NA
J: TRBJ2-5
D: TRBD2
V: TRBV5-4

DNA: TGTGCCAGCTCACCACCGACAGAAGTATACGAGCAGTACTTC
CDR3: CASSPPTEVYEQYF
size: NA
J: TRBJ2-7
D: NA
V: TRBV18

DNA: TGCAGTGCTAGAGATCCAGCGGTCGGGGGTTACTATGAGCAGTTCTTC
CDR3: CSARDPAVGGYYEQFF
size: few
J: TRBJ2-1
D: NA
V: TRBV20-1

DNA: TGTGCCAGTAGTATAGACGGCTATGGCTACACCTTC
CDR3: CASSIDGYGYTF
size: many
J: TRBJ1-2
D: NA
V: TRBV19

DNA: TGTGCCAGCAGGCTGCGGAAGGGGGCGGCTGGGGCAGCTTTCTTT
CDR3: CASRLRKGAAGAAFF
size: NA
J: TRBJ1-1
D: TRBD1
V: TRBV7-2

DNA: TGTGCCAGCAGCTTAAATACAGGGGTTGAAGATACGCAGTATTTT
CDR3: CASSLNTGVEDTQYF
size: many
J: TRBJ2-3
D: TRBD1
V: TRBV7-8

DNA: TGTGCCAGCAGCGTAGGAGCGGGAGAGCAGAACGAGCAGTACTTC
CDR3: CASSVGAGEQNEQYF
size: NA
J: TRBJ2-7
D: TRBD2
V: TRBV9

DNA: TGTGCCAGCAGCGTTTCCTCAAGCCAAAACCAAGAGACCCAGTACTTC
CDR3: CASSVSSSQNQETQYF
size: NA
J: TRBJ2-5
D: NA
V: TRBV9

DNA: TGTGCCTGGAGTGTAAACAGGGGGGATACTGAAGCTTTCTTT
CDR3: CAWSVNRGDTEAFF
size: many
J: TRBJ1-1
D: TRBD1
V: TRBV30

DNA: TGTGCCAGCAGCCACTACGCAGGGACATCCGGGGGCGGCTACACCTTC
CDR3: CASSHYAGTSGGGYTF
size: few
J: TRBJ1-2
D: NA
V: TRBV5-6

DNA: TGTGCCAGCAGTATCCCGGGACGGAGGGGCACTGAAGCTTTCTTT
CDR3: CASSIPGRRGTEAFF
size: few
J: TRBJ1-1
D: NA
V: TRBV28

DNA: TGCAGTGCTAGAGAACAGGGTCTGAACTATGGCTACACCTTC
CDR3: CSAREQGLNYGYTF
size: few
J: TRBJ1-2
D: NA
V: TRBV20-1

DNA: TGCGCCAGCAGCCAACGGGACGGAACGAGGCAGCCCCAGCATTTT
CDR3: CASSQRDGTRQPQHF
size: NA
J: TRBJ1-5
D: NA
V: TRBV4-1

DNA: TGTGCCAGCAGGACATTAGGCGGGGCTGGGAACACTGAAGCTTTCTTT
CDR3: CASRTLGGAGNTEAFF
size: NA
J: TRBJ1-1
D: NA
V: TRBV6-1

DNA: TGTGCCAGCAGTTACGAACTGGGTCTCTACAATGAGCAGTTCTTC
CDR3: CASSYELGLYNEQFF
size: NA
J: TRBJ2-1
D: NA
V: TRBV6-2/TRBV6-3

DNA: TGTGCCAGCAGCCAAGCAGCGGGAGGGCCAGATACGCAGTATTTT
CDR3: CASSQAAGGPDTQYF
size: NA
J: TRBJ2-3
D: TRBD2
V: TRBV14

DNA: TGTGCCAGCAGTTATACTGGGACAGGGGGCGTATCTAATGAAAAACTGTTTTTT
CDR3: CASSYTGTGGVSNEKLFF
size: NA
J: TRBJ1-4
D: TRBD1
V: TRBV6-2/TRBV6-3